Shown below are 19 T cell receptor beta chains from a single sample sequenced in a study of blood T cells in healthy people across ages. Combining a sample-barcoded 5' primer with a J-beta primer mix, a second PCR ran for roughly 6 to 12 cycles. TCRdb reprocessed the 5' RACE reads with MiXCR, giving one entry per CDR3 protein. The sample includes about 840,000 distinct CDR3 sequences, 25% to 35% of them seen just once. The same specimen was also included in a second study, on T cells of mothers and their children.

Sample: blood. Every receptor here comes from a woman between 40 and 55 years old in good health.

A few counts support this clonotype. This sequence joins TRBV6-1 and TRBJ2-1; D not certain. V lost 2 bases and J 1 base, leaving 12 bases between the germline ends. CDR1 is MNHNS, CDR2 SASEGT, per germline. CDR3 length: 16 amino acids. The CDR3 loop is CASSELVQTSYNEQFF. In DNA, the CDR3 is TGTGCCAGCAGTGAATTGGTACAGACGTCCTACAATGAGCAGTTCTTC.

V usage is TRBV6-5 and J usage is TRBJ2-4; 8 nucleotides agree with TRBD1. The V segment lost 2 bases and the J segment 5 bases; nucleotides outside the gene matches: 17. The CDR3 totals 19 residues. Germline values: CDR1 MNHEY, CDR2 SVGAGI. CDR3 bases: TGTGCCAGCAGTTACCCCAATAAGACAGGGGTGTGTTTCCAAAACATTCAGTACTTC. The encoded protein is CASSYPNKTGVCFQNIQYF.

This clonotype was seen at least ten times. The chain employs TRBV5-1 and TRBJ2-7; D possibly corresponds to TRBD1 (6 bases). V lost 5 bases to trimming and J lost 5 bases, with 20 bases between them. The germline gives CDR1 SGHRS, CDR2 YFSETQ. The CDR3 spans 15 residues. The CDR3 coding sequence is TGCGCCAGCAGGCAGGGGATACCTATCCGGGACGAGCAGTACTTC. This sequence encodes CASRQGIPIRDEQYF.

The CDR3 spells CSANTGTGLDGYTF. The DNA for the CDR3 is TGCAGTGCTAATACCGGGACAGGGTTAGATGGCTACACCTTC. The rearrangement links TRBV20-1 to TRBJ1-2, with 9 bases matching TRBD1. After removal of 4 bases from V and 6 bases from J, the junction contained 9 bases not matched to a gene. This CDR3 contains 14 residues. Germline assignment: CDR1 DFQATT and CDR2 SNEGSKA (reference sequence).

The chain recombines TRBV4-1 with TRBJ2-7; 8 bases agree with TRBD2. CDR3 length: 19 residues. The germline V gene has CDR1 MGHRA and CDR2 YSYEKL. J gave up 9 bases and V 0 bases, and 22 bases lay outside the gene matches. The CDR3 region is CASSQDDPRSASGLNGQYF. The CDR3 bases are TGCGCCAGCAGCCAAGATGACCCCAGATCAGCTAGCGGGTTGAACGGGCAGTACTTC.

A few counts support this clonotype. This rearrangement joins TRBV5-1 to TRBJ2-5; D possibly corresponds to TRBD2 (5 bases). In germline, CDR1 is SGHRS, CDR2 YFSETQ. The CDR3 loop spans 11 amino acids. Between the trimmed V and J ends, which lost 7 bases and 9 bases, there was a span of 13 bases. As DNA, the CDR3 is TGCGCCAGCGGACTCCCCCCGGCCCAGTACTTC. Translation: CASGLPPAQYF.

This clonotype was picked up a small number of times. The V gene is TRBV6-2 or TRBV6-3, the J gene TRBJ2-4, with a weak D call TRBD2 (7 bases). Germline loops: CDR1 MNHEY, CDR2 SVGEGT. The V end was cut by 3 bases, the J end by 0 bases, with 15 bases between. The CDR3 consists of 17 residues. The CDR3 spells CASSYWGGGVAKNIQYF. The CDR3 DNA reads as TGTGCCAGCAGTTATTGGGGGGGCGGCGTAGCCAAAAACATTCAGTACTTC.

This chain links TRBV24-1 with TRBJ2-5; D is possibly TRBD1 (8 bases). The CDR3 is made up of 14 amino acids. Germline V gene data show CDR1 as KGHDR and CDR2 as SFDVKD. The ends were cut back, 7 bases at V and 5 bases at J, with 16 bases in the middle. The CDR3 DNA reads as TGTGCCACCAGCTCTGACAGGGGAGGGGAGACCCAGTACTTC. It codes for CATSSDRGGETQYF.

A remark on this clonotype: Just one base apart from a much larger clone, this may be a read error. V and J are TRBV20-1 and TRBJ2-4; a possible D gene is TRBD2 (5 bases). Germline V gene lookup returns CDR1 DFQATT and CDR2 SNEGSKA (reference sequence). CDR3 size: 12 residues. The V end lost 3 bases, the J end lost 13 bases, and 16 bases lay between the germline ends. Here the CDR3 DNA reads TGCAGTGCTAGGAAACTAGGAACTGAGCAGTACTTC. The encoded protein is CSARKLGTEQYF.

Many counts were recorded for this clonotype. This chain links TRBV12-3 or TRBV12-4 with TRBJ2-7; D possibly corresponds to TRBD1 (6 bases). The V end was cut by 5 bases, the J end by 4 bases, with 9 bases between. The CDR3 has 12 amino acids. CDR3 sequence reads: CASSNTGYEQYF. The DNA of the CDR3 is TGTGCCAGCAGTAACACAGGGTACGAGCAGTACTTC.

Details on this clonotype: One end of the junction varies from germline; a read error may be responsible. The gene calls are TRBV28 and TRBJ1-6; TRBD1 aligns across 7 bases. CDR1 is MDHEN and CDR2 is SYDVKM in the germline V gene. CDR3 size: 16 residues. Here the CDR3 DNA reads TGTGCCGGCAGTGAGCCGGGACAGAGATATAATTCACCCCTCCACTTT. Its protein product is CAGSEPGQRYNSPLHF.

At least ten counts were recorded for this clonotype. CDR3 sequence (DNA): TGTGCCAGCAGTTACTCGATAAAAGGCCCGGGCGCCTCGTCACCCCTCCACTTT. It translates to CASSYSIKGPGASSPLHF. V is TRBV6-5 and J is TRBJ1-6; D is ambiguous. CDR1 MNHEY and CDR2 SVGAGI come from the germline V gene. Between the trimmed V and J ends, which lost 0 bases and 10 bases, there was a span of 22 bases. The CDR3 length is 18 residues.

The chain uses TRBV5-1 and TRBJ2-3; D not resolved. The V end lost 7 bases, the J end lost 0 bases, and 12 bases lay between the germline ends. Per germline, CDR1 SGHRS and CDR2 YFSETQ. The CDR3 length is 14 residues. CDR3: CASQMAVSTDTQYF. DNA for the CDR3: TGCGCCAGCCAGATGGCAGTCAGCACAGATACGCAGTATTTT.

Remarks on this clonotype: A much larger clone is a single base away; this may be a read error. No conserved phenylalanine or tryptophan ends this CDR3, so it is likely a read error. The chain links TRBV29-1 to TRBJ1-2, with D uncertain. The germline V gene encodes CDR1 SQVTM and CDR2 ANQGSEA. V was pared by 4 bases and J by 4 bases, with 10 bases between. The CDR3 is made up of 12 amino acids. The CDR3 spells CSVGQVGYGYTS. In nucleotides, the CDR3 is TGCAGCGTTGGTCAGGTCGGCTATGGCTACACCTCC.

As concerns this clonotype: One junction end disagrees with the germline gene, perhaps due to a read error. This rearrangement joins TRBV28 to TRBJ2-5; a possible D gene is TRBD1 (5 bases). This CDR3 contains 13 residues. Looked up from germline, CDR1 is MDHEN and CDR2 is SYDVKM. The CDR3 DNA follows: TGTGCCCGCAGTTTAAGGGGCGGAGAGACCCAGTACTTC. This sequence encodes CARSLRGGETQYF.

As regards this clonotype: This may be a read error, as it is one base from a much larger clone. This chain uses TRBV5-1 with TRBJ2-5; unclear D gene. Deletions cut 1 base from V and 5 bases from J, with 9 bases between. The CDR3 has 13 amino acids. Germline V CDR1 and CDR2: SGHRS, YFSETQ. In DNA form, the CDR3 reads TGCGCCAGCAGCTTGATGACCTCGGAGACCCAGTACTTC. It translates to CASSLMTSETQYF.

J is TRBJ2-5 and V is TRBV5-6; D may match TRBD1 or TRBD2 (5 bases each). V was pared by 0 bases and J by 11 bases, with 14 bases between. This CDR3 region has 13 residues. Per the germline V gene, CDR1 is SGHDT and CDR2 is YYEEEE. The CDR3 reads CASSLEPKEGQYF. Written as DNA, the CDR3 is TGTGCCAGCAGCTTGGAGCCCAAAGAGGGGCAGTACTTC.

This clonotype was counted at least ten times. The chain couples TRBV2 to TRBJ2-7, with a possible D match to TRBD1 (6 bases). The CDR3 consists of 13 residues. V lost 7 bases, J lost 4 bases, and 14 bases lay in between. The germline CDR1 and CDR2 sequences are SNHLY and FYNNEI. This CDR3 is CASNPGDVYEQYF. CDR3 bases: TGTGCCAGCAATCCAGGGGATGTTTACGAGCAGTACTTC.

The V and J genes are TRBV20-1 and TRBJ2-4; 11 bases are shared with TRBD2. V shed 1 base, J shed 13 bases, and the junction held 12 bases outside the gene matches. This CDR3 is 15 amino acids long. From germline, CDR1 is DFQATT and CDR2 SNEGSKA (reference sequence). CDR3 sequence reads: CSARVASGGFIEQYF. In DNA form, the CDR3 reads TGCAGTGCTAGAGTGGCTAGCGGGGGGTTCATTGAGCAGTACTTC.